Listed below are T cell receptor beta chains from one sample, sequenced in a study of response to subunit inactivated influenza vaccine. Each CDR3 protein gets one entry after TCRdb re-called the RT-PCR reads with MiXCR. Among around 580,000 distinct CDR3 sequences listed, 14% were seen once. The starting material was PBMCs from blood, obtained 12 days after vaccination. These receptors were collected from a man in his forties or fifties who received an inactivated influenza vaccine. CDR3s include the opening cysteine and the closing phenylalanine or tryptophan. The D gene is left open where the match is weak. Some rows have no size entry. The others give once, few or many, or a class for an expanded clone.

V gene	clone size	D gene	J gene	CDR3 DNA	CDR3 protein
TRBV7-2	.	TRBD1	TRBJ2-3	TGTGCCAGCAAAGGGGGCACTTACACAGATACGCAGTATTTT	CASKGGTYTDTQYF
TRBV10-3	few	.	TRBJ2-1	TGTGCCTTGGGAGTTGACAGATACAATGAGCAGTTCTTC	CALGVDRYNEQFF
TRBV15	.	.	TRBJ2-3	TGTGCCACCAGCAGAGGACTAGAGGCAGGCACAGATACGCAGTATTTT	CATSRGLEAGTDTQYF
TRBV4-3	.	TRBD2	TRBJ2-1	TGCGCCAGCAGCCAAGGAACAGCGGGGACTAACAATGAGCAGTTCTTC	CASSQGTAGTNNEQFF
TRBV7-2	few	.	TRBJ1-6	TGTGCCAGCAGCCCGGCGGAGGCCGAGAATTCACCCCTCCACTTT	CASSPAEAENSPLHF
TRBV6-2/TRBV6-3	.	.	TRBJ2-1	TGTGCCGGCAGAATCCCCCCGGGTGAGCAGTTCTTC	CAGRIPPGEQFF
TRBV4-3	.	.	TRBJ1-2	TGCGCCAGCAGCCAAGATGCGGGGGCGAACAACTATGGCTACACCTTC	CASSQDAGANNYGYTF
TRBV12-3/TRBV12-4	.	.	TRBJ2-4	TGTGCCAGCAGCCGCCGGGACGGAAAAAACATTCAGTACTTC	CASSRRDGKNIQYF
TRBV5-6	.	TRBD1	TRBJ1-1	TGTGCCAGCAGCCACCGACAGGGTCGCACTGAAGCTTTCTTT	CASSHRQGRTEAFF
TRBV4-2	few	TRBD2	TRBJ2-5	TGTGCCAGCAGCCCTCAGACTAGCGGGGTGTACCAAGAGACCCAGTACTTC	CASSPQTSGVYQETQYF
TRBV4-3	.	TRBD2	TRBJ2-7	TGCGCCAGCAGCCAATACAGCGGGAGGAGCGGGAGACCCTACGAGCAGTACTTC	CASSQYSGRSGRPYEQYF